Each of the 2 T cell receptor beta chains below was sequenced from the same sample in a study of a mutant IDH1 vaccine in newly diagnosed glioma. TCRdb's table, derived via immunoSEQ multiplex PCR, lists solely in-frame clones and lacks some. The sample lists approximately 92,000 clones, 83% occurring once. Sample time point: baseline, week 1 (first vaccination visit). Treatment: pre-vaccination baseline after standard-of-care therapy. Here the sequenced sample was PBMCs, taken from a glioma patient treated with radiotherapy, temozolomide or both. Receptors originate from a woman aged 50 to 65 with glioma.

The chain has TRBV10-3 and TRBJ1-2; 8 bases are shared with TRBD1. Germline CDR1 is ENHRY and CDR2 is SYGVKD. CDR3 length equals 19 residues. V lost 0 bases, J lost 2 bases, and 14 bases stayed unmatched. The CDR3 here is CAISESSGGSRFTNYGYTF. The CDR3 DNA reads as TGTGCCATCAGTGAGTCCTCAGGGGGCTCTCGCTTTACCAACTATGGCTACACCTTC.

The chain joins TRBV18 to TRBJ2-5; 7 bases line up with TRBD2. This CDR3 is built from 16 residues. Unmatched junction bases numbered 9, after V lost 0 bases and J lost 5 bases. The germline CDR1 and CDR2 sequences are KGHSH and LQKENI. Here the CDR3 DNA reads TGTGCCAGCTCACCACCGGGACTATGGGCTGAGGAGACCCAGTACTTC. This encodes CASSPPGLWAEETQYF.